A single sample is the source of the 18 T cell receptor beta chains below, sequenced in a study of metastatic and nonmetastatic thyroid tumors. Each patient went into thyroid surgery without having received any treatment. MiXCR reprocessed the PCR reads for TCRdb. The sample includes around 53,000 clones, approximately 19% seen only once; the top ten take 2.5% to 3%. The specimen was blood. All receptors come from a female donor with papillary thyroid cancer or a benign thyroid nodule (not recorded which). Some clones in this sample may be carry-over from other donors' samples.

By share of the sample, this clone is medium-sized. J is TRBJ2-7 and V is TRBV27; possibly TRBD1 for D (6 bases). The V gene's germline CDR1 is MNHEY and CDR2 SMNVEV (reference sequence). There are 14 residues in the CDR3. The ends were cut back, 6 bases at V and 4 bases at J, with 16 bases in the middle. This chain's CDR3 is CASRKTGTVYEQYF. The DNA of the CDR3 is TGTGCCAGCAGAAAAACAGGGACGGTTTACGAGCAGTACTTC.

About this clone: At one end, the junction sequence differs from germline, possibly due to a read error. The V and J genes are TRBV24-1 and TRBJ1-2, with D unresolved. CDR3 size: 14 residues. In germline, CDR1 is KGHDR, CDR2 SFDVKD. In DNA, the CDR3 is TGTGCCACCAGTGATTCTGAGACCAACTGTGGCTACACCTTC. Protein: CATSDSETNCGYTF.

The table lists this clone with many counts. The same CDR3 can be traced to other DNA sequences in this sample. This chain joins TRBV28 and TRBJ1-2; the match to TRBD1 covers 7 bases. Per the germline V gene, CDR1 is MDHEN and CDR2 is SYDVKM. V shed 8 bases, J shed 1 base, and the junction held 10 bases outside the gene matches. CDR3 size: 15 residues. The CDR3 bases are TGTGCCAGCGAACAAGGGGGCAACGGTAACTATGGCTACACCTTC. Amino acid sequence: CASEQGGNGNYGYTF.

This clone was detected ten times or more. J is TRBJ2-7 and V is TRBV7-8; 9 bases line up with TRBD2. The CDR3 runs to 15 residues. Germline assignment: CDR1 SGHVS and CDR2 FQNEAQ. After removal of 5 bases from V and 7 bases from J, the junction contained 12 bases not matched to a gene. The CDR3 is CASSTLAGALGEQYF. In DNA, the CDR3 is TGTGCCAGCAGCACCTTAGCGGGGGCCTTAGGAGAGCAGTACTTC.

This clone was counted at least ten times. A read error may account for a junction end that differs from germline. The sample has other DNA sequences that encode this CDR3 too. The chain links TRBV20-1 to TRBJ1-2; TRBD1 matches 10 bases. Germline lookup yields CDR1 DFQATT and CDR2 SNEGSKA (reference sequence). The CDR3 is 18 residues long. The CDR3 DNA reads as TGCAGTGCTGTTCGACACCGGGACAGGGGTACGACTAATTATGGCTACACCTTC. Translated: CSAVRHRDRGTTNYGYTF.

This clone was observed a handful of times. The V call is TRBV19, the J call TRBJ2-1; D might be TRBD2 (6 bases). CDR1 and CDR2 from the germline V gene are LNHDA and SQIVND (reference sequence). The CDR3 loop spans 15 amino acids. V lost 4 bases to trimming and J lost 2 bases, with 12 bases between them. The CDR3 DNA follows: TGTGCCAGTAGTAAGACTAGAGGAACCTACAATGAGCAGTTCTTC. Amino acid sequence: CASSKTRGTYNEQFF. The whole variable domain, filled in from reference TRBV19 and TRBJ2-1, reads DGGITQSPKYLFRKEGQNVTLSCEQNLNHDAMYWYRQDPGQGLRLIYYSQIVNDFQKGDIAEGYSVSREKKESFPLTVTSAQKNPTAFYLCASSKTRGTYNEQFFGPGTRLTVL.

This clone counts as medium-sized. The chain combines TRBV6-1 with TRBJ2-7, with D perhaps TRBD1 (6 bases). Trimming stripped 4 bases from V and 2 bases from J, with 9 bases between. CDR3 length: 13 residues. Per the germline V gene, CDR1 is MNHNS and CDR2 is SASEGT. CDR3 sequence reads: CASSGGHAYEQYF. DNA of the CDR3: TGTGCCAGCAGTGGGGGACACGCCTACGAGCAGTACTTC.

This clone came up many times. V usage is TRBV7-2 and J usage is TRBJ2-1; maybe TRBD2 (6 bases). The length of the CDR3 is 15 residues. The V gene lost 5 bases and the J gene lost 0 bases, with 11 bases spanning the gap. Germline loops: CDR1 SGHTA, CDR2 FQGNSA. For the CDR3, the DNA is TGTGCCAGCAGCGCCGGGAGTGCCTCCTACAATGAGCAGTTCTTC. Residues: CASSAGSASYNEQFF.

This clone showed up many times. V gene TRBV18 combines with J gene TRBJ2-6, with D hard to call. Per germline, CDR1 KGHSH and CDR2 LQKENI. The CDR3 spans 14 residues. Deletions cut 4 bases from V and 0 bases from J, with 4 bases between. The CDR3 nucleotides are TGTGCCAGCTCACTAAACTCTGGGGCCAACGTCCTGACTTTC. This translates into CASSLNSGANVLTF.

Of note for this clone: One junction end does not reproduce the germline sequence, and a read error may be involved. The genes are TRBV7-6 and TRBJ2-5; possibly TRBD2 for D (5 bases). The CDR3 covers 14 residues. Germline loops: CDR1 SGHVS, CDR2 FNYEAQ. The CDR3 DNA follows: TGTGCCAGCAGCCTCATGCGGACTCAAAAGACCCATTACTTC. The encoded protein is CASSLMRTQKTHYF.

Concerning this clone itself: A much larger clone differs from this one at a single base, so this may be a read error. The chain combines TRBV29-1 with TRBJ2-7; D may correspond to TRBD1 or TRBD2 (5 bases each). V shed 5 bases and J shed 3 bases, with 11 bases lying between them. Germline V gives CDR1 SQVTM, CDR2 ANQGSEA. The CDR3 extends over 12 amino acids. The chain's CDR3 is CSVWDQLYEQYF. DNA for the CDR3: TGCAGCGTTTGGGACCAACTCTACGAGCAGTACTTC.

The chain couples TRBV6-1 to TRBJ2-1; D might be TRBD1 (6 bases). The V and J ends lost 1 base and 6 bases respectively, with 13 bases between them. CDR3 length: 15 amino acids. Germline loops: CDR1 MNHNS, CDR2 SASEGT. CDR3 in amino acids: CASSEETGSSNEQFF. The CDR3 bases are TGTGCCAGCAGTGAAGAAACAGGGAGTTCCAATGAGCAGTTCTTC.

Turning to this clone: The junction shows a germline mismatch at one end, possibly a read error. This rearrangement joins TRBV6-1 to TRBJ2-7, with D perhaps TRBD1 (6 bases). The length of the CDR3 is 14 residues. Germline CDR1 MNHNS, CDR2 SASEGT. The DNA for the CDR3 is TGTGCCAGCAGTGGGACAGTAGGACCCTACGAGCAATACTTC. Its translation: CASSGTVGPYEQYF.

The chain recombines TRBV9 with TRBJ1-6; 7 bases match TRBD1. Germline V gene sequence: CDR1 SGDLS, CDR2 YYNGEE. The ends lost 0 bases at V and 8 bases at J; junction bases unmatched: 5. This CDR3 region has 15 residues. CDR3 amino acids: CASSVEGDSYSPLHF. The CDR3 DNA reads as TGTGCCAGCAGCGTAGAAGGGGACAGTTATTCACCCCTCCACTTT.

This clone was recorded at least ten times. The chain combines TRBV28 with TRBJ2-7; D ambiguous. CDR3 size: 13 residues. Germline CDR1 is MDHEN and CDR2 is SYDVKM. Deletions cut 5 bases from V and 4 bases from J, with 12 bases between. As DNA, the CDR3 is TGTGCCAGCAGTACCCTAGAATCTTACGAGCAGTACTTC. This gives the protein CASSTLESYEQYF.

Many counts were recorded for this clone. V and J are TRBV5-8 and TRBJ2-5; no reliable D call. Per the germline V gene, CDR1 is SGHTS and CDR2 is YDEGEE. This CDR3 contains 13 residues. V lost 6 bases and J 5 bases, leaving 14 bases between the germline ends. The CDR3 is CASTVGYGETQYF. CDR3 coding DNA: TGTGCCAGCACCGTCGGCTATGGGGAGACCCAGTACTTC.

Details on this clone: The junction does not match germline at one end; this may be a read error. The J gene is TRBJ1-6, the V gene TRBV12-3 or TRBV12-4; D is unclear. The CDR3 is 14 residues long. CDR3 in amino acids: CASTLHMERSPLHF. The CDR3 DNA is TGTGCCAGCACCCTGCACATGGAACGTTCACCCCTCCATTTT.

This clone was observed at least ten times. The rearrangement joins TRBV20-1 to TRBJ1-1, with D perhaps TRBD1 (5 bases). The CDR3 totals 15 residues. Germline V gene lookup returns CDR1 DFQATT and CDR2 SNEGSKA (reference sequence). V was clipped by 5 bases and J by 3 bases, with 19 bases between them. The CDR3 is CSAPLRGGGDTEAFF. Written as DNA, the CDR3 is TGCAGTGCTCCCCTCCGCGGGGGAGGCGACACTGAAGCTTTCTTT.